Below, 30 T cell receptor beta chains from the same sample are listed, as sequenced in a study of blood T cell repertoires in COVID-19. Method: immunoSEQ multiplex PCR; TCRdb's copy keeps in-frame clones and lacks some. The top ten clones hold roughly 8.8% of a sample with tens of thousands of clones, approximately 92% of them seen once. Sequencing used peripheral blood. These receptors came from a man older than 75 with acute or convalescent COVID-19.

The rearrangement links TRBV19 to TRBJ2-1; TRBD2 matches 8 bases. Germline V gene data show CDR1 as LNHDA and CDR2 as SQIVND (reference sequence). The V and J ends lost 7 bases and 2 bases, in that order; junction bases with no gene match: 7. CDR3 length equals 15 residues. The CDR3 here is CASTITSGAYNEQFF. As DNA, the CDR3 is TGTGCCAGTACCATTACTAGCGGAGCCTACAATGAGCAGTTCTTC.

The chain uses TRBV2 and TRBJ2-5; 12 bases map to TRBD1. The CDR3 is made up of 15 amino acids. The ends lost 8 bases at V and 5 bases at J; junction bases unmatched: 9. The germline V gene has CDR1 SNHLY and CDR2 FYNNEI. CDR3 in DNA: TGTGCCAGCCATACCGGGACAGGGGGCTTGGAGACCCAGTACTTC. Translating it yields CASHTGTGGLETQYF.

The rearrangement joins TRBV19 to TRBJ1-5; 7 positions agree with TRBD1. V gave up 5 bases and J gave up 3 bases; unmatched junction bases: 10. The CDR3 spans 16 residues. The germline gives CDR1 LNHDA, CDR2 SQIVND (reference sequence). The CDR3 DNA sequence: TGTGCCAGTAGTTCTCCGGGACAGTCGTTCAATCAGCCCCAGCATTTT. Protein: CASSSPGQSFNQPQHF.

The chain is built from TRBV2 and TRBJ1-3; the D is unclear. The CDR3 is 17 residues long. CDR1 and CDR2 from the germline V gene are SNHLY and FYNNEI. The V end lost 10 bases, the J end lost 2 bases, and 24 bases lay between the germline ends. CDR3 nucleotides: TGTGCCACCAAAGGCAGGTTCCTTACTGCTCCTGGAAACACCATATATTTT. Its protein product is CATKGRFLTAPGNTIYF.

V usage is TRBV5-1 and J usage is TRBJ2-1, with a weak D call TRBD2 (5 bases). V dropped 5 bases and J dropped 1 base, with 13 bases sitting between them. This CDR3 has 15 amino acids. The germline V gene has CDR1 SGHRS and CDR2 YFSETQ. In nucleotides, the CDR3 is TGCGCCAGCAGTCTAAGCGGCCAGTCCTACAATGAGCAGTTCTTC. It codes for CASSLSGQSYNEQFF.

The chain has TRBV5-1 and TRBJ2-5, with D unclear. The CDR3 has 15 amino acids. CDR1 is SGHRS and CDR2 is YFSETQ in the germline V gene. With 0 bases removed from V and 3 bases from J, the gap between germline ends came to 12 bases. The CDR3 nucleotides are TGCGCCAGCAGCTTGGCGGCAACAGACAAAGAGACCCAGTACTTC. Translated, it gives CASSLAATDKETQYF.

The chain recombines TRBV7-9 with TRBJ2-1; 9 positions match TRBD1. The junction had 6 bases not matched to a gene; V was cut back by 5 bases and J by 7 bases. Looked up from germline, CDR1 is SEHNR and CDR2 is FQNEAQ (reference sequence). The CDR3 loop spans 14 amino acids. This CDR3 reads CASSPGQGGNEQFF. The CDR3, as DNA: TGTGCCAGCAGCCCGGGACAGGGAGGGAATGAGCAGTTCTTC. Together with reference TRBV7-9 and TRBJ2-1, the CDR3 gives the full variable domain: DTGVSQNPRHKITKRGQNVTFRCDPISEHNRLYWYRQTLGQGPEFLTYFQNEAQLEKSRLLSDRFSAERPKGSFSTLEIQRTEQGDSAMYLCASSPGQGGNEQFFGPGTRLTVL.

The CDR3 here is CASRKEPRTGYPDTQYF. The CDR3 region has the DNA TGTGCCAGCAGGAAAGAGCCACGGACAGGGTACCCAGATACGCAGTATTTT. V gene TRBV5-4 combines with J gene TRBJ2-3; 8 bases are shared with TRBD1. The germline CDR1 and CDR2 sequences are SGHNT and YYREEE (reference sequence). The length of the CDR3 is 17 residues. V gave up 5 bases and J gave up 4 bases; unmatched junction bases: 15.

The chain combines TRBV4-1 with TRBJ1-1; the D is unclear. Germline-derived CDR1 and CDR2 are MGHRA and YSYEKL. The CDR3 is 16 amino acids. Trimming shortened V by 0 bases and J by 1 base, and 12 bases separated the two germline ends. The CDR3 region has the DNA TGCGCCAGCAGCCAAGATCCGGCCGGGAGGAACACTGAAGCTTTCTTT. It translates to CASSQDPAGRNTEAFF.

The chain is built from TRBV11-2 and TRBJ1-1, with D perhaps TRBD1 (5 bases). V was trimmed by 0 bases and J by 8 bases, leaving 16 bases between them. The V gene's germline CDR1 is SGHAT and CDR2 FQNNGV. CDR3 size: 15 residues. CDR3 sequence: CASSLERSGTPEAFF. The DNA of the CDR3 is TGTGCCAGCAGCTTAGAACGTAGCGGGACCCCCGAAGCTTTCTTT.

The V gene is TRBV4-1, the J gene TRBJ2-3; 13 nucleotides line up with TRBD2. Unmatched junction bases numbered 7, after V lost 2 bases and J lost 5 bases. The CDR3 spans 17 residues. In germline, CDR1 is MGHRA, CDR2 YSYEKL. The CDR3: CASSQSPGLAGQDTQYF. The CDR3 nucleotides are TGCGCCAGCAGCCAATCCCCGGGACTAGCGGGACAAGATACGCAGTATTTT.

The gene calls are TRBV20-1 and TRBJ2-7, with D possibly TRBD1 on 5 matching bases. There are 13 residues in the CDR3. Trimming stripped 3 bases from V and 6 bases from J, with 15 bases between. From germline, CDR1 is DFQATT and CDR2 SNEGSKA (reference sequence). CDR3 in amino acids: CSASPGLLGEQYF. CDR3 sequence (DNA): TGCAGTGCTAGTCCAGGGTTGCTTGGCGAGCAGTACTTC.

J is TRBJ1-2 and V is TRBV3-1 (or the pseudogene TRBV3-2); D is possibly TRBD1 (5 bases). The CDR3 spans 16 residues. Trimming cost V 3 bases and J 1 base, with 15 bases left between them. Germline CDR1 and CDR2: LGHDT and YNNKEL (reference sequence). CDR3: CASSQGRAGDNYGYTF. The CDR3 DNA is TGTGCCAGCAGCCAGGGTAGAGCGGGGGATAACTATGGCTACACCTTC.

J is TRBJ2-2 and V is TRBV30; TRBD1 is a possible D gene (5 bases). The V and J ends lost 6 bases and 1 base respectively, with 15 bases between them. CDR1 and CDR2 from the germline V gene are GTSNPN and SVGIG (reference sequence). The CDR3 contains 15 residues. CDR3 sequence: CACLRDQGNTGELFF. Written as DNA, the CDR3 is TGTGCCTGCCTCAGAGATCAGGGGAACACCGGGGAGCTGTTTTTT.

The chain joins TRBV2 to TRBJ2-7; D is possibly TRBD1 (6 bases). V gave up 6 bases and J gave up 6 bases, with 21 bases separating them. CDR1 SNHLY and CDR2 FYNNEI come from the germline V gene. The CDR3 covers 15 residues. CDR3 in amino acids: CASSPESGGAGEQYF. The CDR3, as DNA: TGTGCCAGCAGCCCCGAGTCTGGGGGCGCGGGCGAGCAGTACTTC.

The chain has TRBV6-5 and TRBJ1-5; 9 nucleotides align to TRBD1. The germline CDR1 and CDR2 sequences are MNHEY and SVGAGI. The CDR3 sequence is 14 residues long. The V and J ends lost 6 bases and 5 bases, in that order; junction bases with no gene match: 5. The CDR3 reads CASSTGGLHQPQHF. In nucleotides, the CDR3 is TGTGCCAGCAGCACAGGGGGCTTACATCAGCCCCAGCATTTT.

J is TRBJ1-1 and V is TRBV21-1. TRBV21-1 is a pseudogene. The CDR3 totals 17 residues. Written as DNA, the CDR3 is TGTGCCAGCGGCCTCTCAACTAGCGGGGGTGAGAACACTGAAGCTTTCTTT. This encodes CASGLSTSGGENTEAFF.

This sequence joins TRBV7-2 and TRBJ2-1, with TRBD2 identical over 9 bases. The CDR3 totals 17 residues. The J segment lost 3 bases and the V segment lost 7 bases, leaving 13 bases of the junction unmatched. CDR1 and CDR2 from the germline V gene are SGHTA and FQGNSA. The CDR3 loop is CASTPRGAGGNYNEQFF. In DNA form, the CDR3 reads TGTGCCAGCACCCCCCGGGGAGCGGGAGGCAACTACAATGAGCAGTTCTTC.

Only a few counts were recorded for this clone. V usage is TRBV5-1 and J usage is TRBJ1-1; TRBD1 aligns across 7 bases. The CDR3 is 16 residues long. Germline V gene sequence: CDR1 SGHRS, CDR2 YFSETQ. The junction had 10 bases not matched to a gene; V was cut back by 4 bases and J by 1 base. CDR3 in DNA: TGCGCCAGCAGCCTTCTTAGGACAGGACCGAACACTGAAGCTTTCTTT. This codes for CASSLLRTGPNTEAFF.

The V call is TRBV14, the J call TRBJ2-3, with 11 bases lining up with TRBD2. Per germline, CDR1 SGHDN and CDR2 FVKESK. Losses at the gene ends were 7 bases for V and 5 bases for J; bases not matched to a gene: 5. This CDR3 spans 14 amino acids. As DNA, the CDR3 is TGTGCCAGCACCTCGACTAGCGGGGTAGATACGCAGTATTTT. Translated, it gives CASTSTSGVDTQYF.

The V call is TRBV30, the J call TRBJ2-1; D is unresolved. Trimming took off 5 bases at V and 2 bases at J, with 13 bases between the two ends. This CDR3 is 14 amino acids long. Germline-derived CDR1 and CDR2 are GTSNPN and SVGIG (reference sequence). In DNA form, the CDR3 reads TGTGCCTGGGCCAACTGGGCTACCTACAATGAGCAGTTCTTC. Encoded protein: CAWANWATYNEQFF. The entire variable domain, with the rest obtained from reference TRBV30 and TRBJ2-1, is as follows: SQTIHQWPATLVQPVGSPLSLECTVEGTSNPNLYWYRQAAGRGLQLLFYSVGIGQISSEVPQNLSASRPQDRQFILSSKKLLLSDSGFYLCAWANWATYNEQFFGPGTRLTVL.

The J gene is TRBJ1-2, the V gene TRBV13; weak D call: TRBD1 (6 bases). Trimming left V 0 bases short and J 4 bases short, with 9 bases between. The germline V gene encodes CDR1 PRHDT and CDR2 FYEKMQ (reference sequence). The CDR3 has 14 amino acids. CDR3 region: CASSLGQGPYGYTF. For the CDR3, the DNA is TGTGCCAGCAGCTTAGGTCAGGGGCCCTATGGCTACACCTTC.

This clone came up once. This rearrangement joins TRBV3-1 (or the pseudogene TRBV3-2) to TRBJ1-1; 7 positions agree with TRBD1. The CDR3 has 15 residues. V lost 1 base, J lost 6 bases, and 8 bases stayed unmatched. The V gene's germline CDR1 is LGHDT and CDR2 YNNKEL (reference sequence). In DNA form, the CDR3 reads TGTGCCAGCAGCCAAGGAACAGGGGCGGTCGCTGAAGCTTTCTTT. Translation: CASSQGTGAVAEAFF.

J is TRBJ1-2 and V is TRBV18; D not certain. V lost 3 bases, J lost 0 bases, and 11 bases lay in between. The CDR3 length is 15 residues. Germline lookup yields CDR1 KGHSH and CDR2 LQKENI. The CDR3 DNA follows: TGTGCCAGCTCACCCCCGGCGGCACCTAACTATGGCTACACCTTC. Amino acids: CASSPPAAPNYGYTF.

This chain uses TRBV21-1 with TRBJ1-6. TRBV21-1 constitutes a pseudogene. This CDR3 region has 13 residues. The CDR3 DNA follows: TGTGCCAGCAGCAAAGTGGGGGGTTCACCCCTCCACTTT. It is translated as CASSKVGGSPLHF.

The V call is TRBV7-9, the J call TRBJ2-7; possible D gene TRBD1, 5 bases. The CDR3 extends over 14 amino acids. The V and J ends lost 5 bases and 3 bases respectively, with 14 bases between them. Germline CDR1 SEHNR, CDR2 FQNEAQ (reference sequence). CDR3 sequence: CASSPSGRDYEQYF. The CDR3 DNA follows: TGTGCCAGCAGCCCGTCGGGCAGGGACTACGAGCAGTACTTC.

CDR3 in amino acids: CASSETGTGYNEQFF. The CDR3 DNA reads as TGTGCCAGCTCAGAAACCGGGACTGGTTACAATGAGCAGTTCTTC. This chain uses TRBV18 with TRBJ2-1; TRBD2 might be the D (6 bases). Germline lookup yields CDR1 KGHSH and CDR2 LQKENI. This CDR3 has 15 amino acids. The V and J ends lost 5 bases and 4 bases respectively, with 15 bases between them.

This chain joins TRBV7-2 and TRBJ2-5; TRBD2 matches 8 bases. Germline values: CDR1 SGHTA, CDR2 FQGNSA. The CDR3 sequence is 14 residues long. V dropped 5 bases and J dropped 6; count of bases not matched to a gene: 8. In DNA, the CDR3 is TGTGCCAGCAGCCACGGGACTAGTCCCAAGACCCAGTACTTC. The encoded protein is CASSHGTSPKTQYF.

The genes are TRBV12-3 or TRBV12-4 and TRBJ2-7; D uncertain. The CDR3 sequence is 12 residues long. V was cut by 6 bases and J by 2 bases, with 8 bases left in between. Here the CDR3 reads CASSRGTYEQYF. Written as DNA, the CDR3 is TGTGCCAGCAGCCGAGGCACCTACGAGCAGTACTTC.

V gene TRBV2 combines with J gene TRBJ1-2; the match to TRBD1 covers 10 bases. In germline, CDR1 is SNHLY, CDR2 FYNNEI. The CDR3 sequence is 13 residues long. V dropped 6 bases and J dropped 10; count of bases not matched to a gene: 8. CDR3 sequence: CASSAGQGLTYTF. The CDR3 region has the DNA TGTGCCAGCAGCGCGGGACAGGGGTTGACCTACACCTTC.